This T cell receptor (beta chain) was identified in a study of radiotherapy plus CTLA-4 blockade in lung cancer. Study-level points and caveats: It was early blood T cell clone dynamics, with interferon-beta, that reportedly best predicted response. Blood saw expansion of tumor-derived TCR clones after radiotherapy plus ipilimumab.

As regards this clone: Its antigen is unknown.

Germline CDR1 KGHSH, CDR2 LQKENI. CDR3 length: 14 amino acids. Trimming removed 2 bases from V and 4 bases from J; junction bases left unmatched: 4. Generated by immunoSEQ multiplex PCR, the TCRdb table keeps only in-frame clones and is missing some. The sample shows approximately 52,000 clones, about 76% of them seen only once. Sequenced here: peripheral blood, sampled from a patient treated with radiotherapy plus ipilimumab. This clonotype was sampled from a human donor with non-small cell lung cancer who had a complete response to radiotherapy plus ipilimumab. This sequence joins TRBV18 and TRBJ1-2, with TRBD1 matching 7 bases. The CDR3 DNA sequence: TGTGCCAGCTCACCAACCGGGACAGCCTATGGCTACACCTTC. Its protein is CASSPTGTAYGYTF.